This T cell receptor (beta chain) emerged from a study of blood T cell repertoires in COVID-19. Study-level information: Spain, Italy and the United States supplied samples that represented acute and convalescent COVID-19.

Under the authors' procedure: Nucleated cell counts were estimated from reference gene primer amplification. Profiled with immunoSEQ multiplex PCR; TCRdb holds only in-frame clones, not every one. D and trimming come from the DNA, and the V and J calls and clone size come from that table. The profile covers a few hundred thousand clones, with around 87% appearing a single time and 4% taken by the ten largest. This clone showed up just a few times. Germline V gene data show CDR1 as SGDLS and CDR2 as YYNGEE. The CDR3 length is 17 residues. Trimming cost V 3 bases and J 3 bases; bases outside gene matches: 6.

Sequencing used peripheral blood. The chain is built from TRBV9 and TRBJ2-5, with 15 bases identical to TRBD2. This TCR was recovered from a woman aged 50 to 60 with active or convalescent COVID-19. The CDR3 DNA follows: TGTGCCAGCAGCGCAGGGACTAGCGGGGGGCGGGAAGAGACCCAGTACTTC. Protein sequence: CASSAGTSGGREETQYF.